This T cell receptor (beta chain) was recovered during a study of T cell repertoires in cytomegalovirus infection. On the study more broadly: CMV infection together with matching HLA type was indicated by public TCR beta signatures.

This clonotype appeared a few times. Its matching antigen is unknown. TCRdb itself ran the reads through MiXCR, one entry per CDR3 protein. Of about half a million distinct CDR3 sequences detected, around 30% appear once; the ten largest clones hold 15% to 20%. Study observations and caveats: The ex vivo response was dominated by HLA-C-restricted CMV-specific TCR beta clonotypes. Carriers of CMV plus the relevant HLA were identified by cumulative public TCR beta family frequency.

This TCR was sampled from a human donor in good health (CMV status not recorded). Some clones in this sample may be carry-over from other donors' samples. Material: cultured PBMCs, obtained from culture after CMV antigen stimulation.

This CDR3 reads CASSLGQKLFF. In DNA form, the CDR3 reads TGTGCCAGCAGCTTAGGGCAAAAACTGTTTTTT. J is TRBJ1-4 and V is TRBV7-9; D remains ambiguous. CDR3 size: 11 residues. The V gene's germline CDR1 is SEHNR and CDR2 FQNEAQ (reference sequence). V shed 1 base and J shed 9 bases, with 3 bases lying between them.